The 21 T cell receptor beta chains in this list originate from one sample, sequenced in a study of blood T cell repertoires in COVID-19. Clones were read by immunoSEQ multiplex PCR, and TCRdb kept only the in-frame ones, dropping some. The table lists over 250,000 clones, over 75% of them singletons. Specimen: peripheral blood. These receptors originate from a man aged 45-60 years with active or convalescent COVID-19.

The V call is TRBV19, the J call TRBJ2-7; tentative D call: TRBD2 (6 bases). Trimming shortened V by 5 bases and J by 2 bases, and 16 bases separated the two germline ends. The germline CDR1 and CDR2 sequences are LNHDA and SQIVND (reference sequence). This CDR3 comprises 15 residues. The DNA for the CDR3 is TGTGCCAGTAGTTTCAAACTAGCCTTAACCTACGAGCAGTACTTC. It encodes CASSFKLALTYEQYF.

V gene TRBV10-2 combines with J gene TRBJ2-1; D may be TRBD1 (5 bases). CDR1 is WSHSY and CDR2 is SAAADI in the germline V gene. This CDR3 has 15 amino acids. Deletions cut 10 bases from V and 7 bases from J, with 23 bases between. CDR3 loop: CAIASSGNGANEQFF. The CDR3 region has the DNA TGCGCCATCGCTTCTTCAGGGAATGGGGCTAATGAGCAGTTCTTC.

This clone was counted once. CDR3 amino acids: CASSLSGRATGELFF. CDR3 in DNA: TGTGCCAGCAGCTTAAGCGGGAGAGCCACCGGGGAGCTGTTTTTT. The chain is built from TRBV5-6 and TRBJ2-2; TRBD2 aligns across 8 bases. The J segment lost 4 bases and the V segment lost 2 bases, leaving 4 bases of the junction unmatched. Germline-derived CDR1 and CDR2 are SGHDT and YYEEEE. The CDR3 has 15 residues.

The V and J genes are TRBV7-8 and TRBJ2-7; 7 bases agree with TRBD2. The CDR3 is 15 residues long. The germline V gene encodes CDR1 SGHVS and CDR2 FQNEAQ. Trimming cost V 0 bases and J 4 bases; bases outside gene matches: 6. In DNA form, the CDR3 reads TGTGCCAGCAGCTTAGCGGGAGGGTGGGGATACGAGCAGTACTTC. Protein product: CASSLAGGWGYEQYF.

The chain employs TRBV25-1 and TRBJ2-3; 7 nucleotides align to TRBD1. There are 15 residues in the CDR3. CDR1 and CDR2 from the germline V gene are MGHDK and SYGVNS. Germline trimming cut 4 bases from V and 2 bases from J; bases unmatched to any gene: 6. The DNA of the CDR3 is TGTGCCAGCAGTGTTGAGGGGGCTTACACAGATACGCAGTATTTT. The encoded protein is CASSVEGAYTDTQYF.

The V gene is TRBV4-2, the J gene TRBJ2-7; D is possibly TRBD2 (6 bases). Germline CDR1 and CDR2: LGHNA and YNFKEQ. V gave up 0 bases and J gave up 4 bases, with 7 bases separating them. CDR3 size: 13 residues. Written as DNA, the CDR3 is TGTGCCAGCAGCCAAGAGCGGGGTTACGAGCAGTACTTC. Encoded protein: CASSQERGYEQYF.

The CDR3 coding sequence is TGCGCCAGCAGCCGGGCAGGGGACTATGGCTACACCTTC. Residues: CASSRAGDYGYTF. J is TRBJ1-2 and V is TRBV5-1; D is perhaps TRBD1 (6 bases). The CDR3 consists of 13 residues. The V gene lost 4 bases and the J gene lost 3 bases, with 10 bases spanning the gap. CDR1 is SGHRS, CDR2 YFSETQ, per germline. The complete variable domain, with remaining parts taken from reference TRBV5-1 and TRBJ1-2, reads KAGVTQTPRYLIKTRGQQVTLSCSPISGHRSVSWYQQTPGQGLQFLFEYFSETQRNKGNFPGRFSGRQFSNSRSEMNVSTLELGDSALYLCASSRAGDYGYTFGSGTRLTVV.

V and J are TRBV6-6 and TRBJ2-4, with D maybe TRBD2 (6 bases). V lost 8 bases to trimming and J lost 6 bases, with 14 bases between them. The CDR3 has 13 residues. CDR1 MNHNY and CDR2 SVGAGI come from the germline V gene (reference sequence). The DNA for the CDR3 is TGTGCCAGCGAGGAAGCGGGTTTAAACATTCAGTACTTC. Encoded protein: CASEEAGLNIQYF.

About this clone itself: This CDR3 is also generated by other DNA sequences in the sample. The CDR3 loop is CASSQGEYGYTF. The DNA for the CDR3 is TGTGCCAGCAGCCAAGGGGAGTATGGCTACACCTTC. The gene calls are TRBV3-1 (or the pseudogene TRBV3-2) and TRBJ1-2; D is ambiguous. The CDR3 has 12 residues. Germline CDR1 and CDR2: LGHDT and YNNKEL (reference sequence). The V end was cut by 1 base, the J end by 5 bases, with 5 bases between.

The chain couples TRBV7-9 to TRBJ2-7; possible D gene TRBD2, 6 bases. Trimming removed 6 bases from V and 3 bases from J, with 21 bases in between. Germline V gene sequence: CDR1 SEHNR, CDR2 FQNEAQ (reference sequence). This CDR3 is built from 16 residues. The CDR3 is CASSSRVYSGLYEQYF. The CDR3, as DNA: TGTGCCAGCAGTTCCCGGGTATATAGCGGCCTCTACGAGCAGTACTTC.

The V gene is TRBV5-1, the J gene TRBJ2-6; a possible D gene is TRBD2 (5 bases). The germline V gene encodes CDR1 SGHRS and CDR2 YFSETQ. V shed 4 bases and J shed 2 bases, with 13 bases lying between them. The CDR3 is 16 amino acids. The CDR3 loop reads CASSREGRAGANVLTF. The CDR3 nucleotides read TGCGCCAGCAGCCGGGAAGGCCGCGCTGGGGCCAACGTCCTGACTTTC.

The chain joins TRBV4-1 to TRBJ1-3, with TRBD1 as a possible D gene (6 bases). Trimming stripped 1 base from V and 4 bases from J, with 11 bases between. This CDR3 comprises 15 residues. The germline gives CDR1 MGHRA, CDR2 YSYEKL. The chain's CDR3 is CASSQAAGVGNTIYF. The DNA for the CDR3 is TGCGCCAGCAGCCAAGCCGCAGGGGTAGGAAACACCATATATTTT.

The rearrangement joins TRBV6-2 or TRBV6-3 to TRBJ2-1, with TRBD1 matching 9 bases. The CDR3 contains 15 residues. CDR1 MNHEY and CDR2 SVGEGT come from the germline V gene. The trim removed 2 bases at V and 6 bases at J, leaving 5 bases unmatched. The CDR3 region has the DNA TGTGCCAGCAGTTACCTGACAGGGGGACGCAATGAGCAGTTCTTC. Amino acid sequence: CASSYLTGGRNEQFF.

The rearrangement uses TRBV5-4 and TRBJ1-3; perhaps TRBD1 as D (5 bases). The CDR3 consists of 15 residues. V was pared by 1 base and J by 0 bases, with 8 bases between. The germline V gene encodes CDR1 SGHNT and CDR2 YYREEE (reference sequence). CDR3 loop: CASSLMGGSGNTIYF. Written as DNA, the CDR3 is TGTGCCAGCAGCTTGATGGGGGGCTCTGGAAACACCATATATTTT.

The chain is built from TRBV28 and TRBJ2-3; no clear D. The CDR3 spans 14 residues. The V gene's germline CDR1 is MDHEN and CDR2 SYDVKM. V dropped 6 bases and J dropped 6 bases, with 16 bases sitting between them. CDR3: CASSSNSAKDTQYF. CDR3 nucleotides: TGTGCCAGCAGCTCGAACTCAGCGAAGGATACGCAGTATTTT.

The CDR3 sequence: CASSYSQQGYTEAFF. CDR3 DNA: TGTGCCAGCAGTTACTCCCAACAGGGCTACACTGAAGCTTTCTTT. J is TRBJ1-1 and V is TRBV6-5; a weak D match, TRBD1 (6 bases). CDR1 is MNHEY and CDR2 is SVGAGI in the germline V gene. Between the trimmed V and J ends, which lost 0 bases and 3 bases, there was a span of 11 bases. The CDR3 runs to 15 residues.

The V gene is TRBV5-5, the J gene TRBJ1-3; a weak D match, TRBD1 (5 bases). V dropped 4 bases and J dropped 0 bases, with 14 bases sitting between them. The CDR3 consists of 16 residues. The V gene's germline CDR1 is SGHKS and CDR2 YYEKEE (reference sequence). The CDR3 DNA reads TGTGCCAGCAGCACCGCAAGGGGCTTCTCTGGAAACACCATATATTTT. Residues: CASSTARGFSGNTIYF. The full variable domain, its missing parts supplied by reference TRBV5-5 and TRBJ1-3, is DAGVTQSPTHLIKTRGQQVTLRCSPISGHKSVSWYQQVLGQGPQFIFQYYEKEERGRGNFPDRFSARQFPNYSSELNVNALLLGDSALYLCASSTARGFSGNTIYFGEGSWLTVV.

The V gene is TRBV3-1 (or the pseudogene TRBV3-2), the J gene TRBJ2-1; D is perhaps TRBD2 (5 bases). Germline loops: CDR1 LGHDT, CDR2 YNNKEL (reference sequence). Trimming removed 0 bases at V and 6 bases at J, with 9 bases between. This CDR3 spans 14 amino acids. The CDR3 coding sequence is TGTGCCAGCAGCCAAGAAGTACTAGTCAATGAGCAGTTCTTC. This sequence encodes CASSQEVLVNEQFF.

The chain has TRBV6-5 and TRBJ2-7, with D hard to call. From germline, CDR1 is MNHEY and CDR2 SVGAGI. The CDR3 consists of 13 residues. Trimming removed 0 bases from V and 13 bases from J, with 16 bases in between. This CDR3 reads CASSYSTTAPVYF. The CDR3 DNA sequence: TGTGCCAGCAGTTACTCGACAACAGCTCCGGTATACTTC.

This clone appeared once. The V gene is TRBV4-2, the J gene TRBJ2-7; tentatively, D is TRBD1 (6 bases). Germline assignment: CDR1 LGHNA and CDR2 YNFKEQ. CDR3 length: 13 amino acids. V was clipped by 4 bases and J by 5 bases, with 12 bases between them. CDR3 sequence reads: CASSPQQGNEQYF. The CDR3 DNA reads TGTGCCAGCAGCCCGCAACAGGGAAACGAGCAGTACTTC.

V is TRBV7-9 and J is TRBJ2-7; tentatively, D is TRBD1 (6 bases). The CDR3 loop spans 14 amino acids. CDR1 is SEHNR, CDR2 FQNEAQ, per germline (reference sequence). The V and J ends lost 1 base and 7 bases respectively, with 14 bases between them. The CDR3 spells CASSLVQGASEQYF. In nucleotides, the CDR3 is TGTGCCAGCAGCTTAGTACAGGGAGCCTCGGAGCAGTACTTC.